This entry lists 28 T cell receptor beta chains sequenced from one sample in a study of T cells in localized non-small cell lung cancer (dated by TCRdb to 2019 to 2021). The receptor library was made with the immunoSEQ multiplex PCR assay. TCRdb carries this immuneACCESS record with in-frame sequences only. Its versions omit some clonotypes, under half of them owing to an unresolved V gene in the studies checked, with the rest unexplained. This sample gives about 1,500 clones in total; approximately 22% of them show up just once. 9.2% of the sample is held by the ten biggest clonotypes. The specimen was lung tumor tissue, collected before any cancer treatment. The source of these receptors is an older male donor with stage III squamous cell lung carcinoma.

By share of the sample, this clone is medium-sized. The V gene is TRBV11-3, the J gene TRBJ2-5, with 9 bases matching TRBD1. Germline values: CDR1 SGHNT, CDR2 YENEEA. The CDR3 is 15 amino acids. V was clipped by 1 base and J by 5 bases; unmatched bases: 5. The CDR3 region is CASSLGQGVRETQYF. CDR3 nucleotides: TGTGCCAGCAGCTTAGGACAGGGGGTCCGGGAGACCCAGTACTTC.

V and J are TRBV10-2 and TRBJ2-7, with 7 positions matching TRBD2. J gave up 1 base and V 1 base, and 7 bases lay outside the gene matches. The CDR3 contains 16 residues. Germline CDR1 and CDR2: WSHSY and SAAADI. CDR3 loop: CASSELGGGSSYEQYF. Here the CDR3 DNA reads TGCGCCAGCAGTGAGTTGGGGGGAGGGTCATCCTACGAGCAGTACTTC.

The chain combines TRBV14 with TRBJ2-2; TRBD1 matches at 8 bases. The germline V gene encodes CDR1 SGHDN and CDR2 FVKESK. The CDR3 consists of 15 residues. The V gene end was trimmed by 2 bases and the J gene end by 5 bases; junction bases not matched to a gene: 4. This CDR3 is CASSQLTGETGELFF. As DNA, the CDR3 is TGTGCCAGCAGCCAACTGACAGGGGAGACCGGGGAGCTGTTTTTT. Full variable domain (outside the CDR3, taken from reference TRBV14 and TRBJ2-2): EAGVTQFPSHSVIEKGQTVTLRCDPISGHDNLYWYRRVMGKEIKFLLHFVKESKQDESGMPNNRFLAERTGGTYSTLKVQPAELEDSGVYFCASSQLTGETGELFFGEGSRLTVL.

In its sample, this clone ranks as medium-sized. This chain joins TRBV11-3 and TRBJ2-3, with D perhaps TRBD2 (6 bases). The CDR3 extends over 14 amino acids. V was shortened by 6 bases and J by 2 bases, with 12 bases between the two germline ends. Germline CDR1 SGHNT, CDR2 YENEEA. This CDR3 is CASRFGGSTDTQYF. CDR3 DNA sequence: TGTGCCAGCAGGTTCGGGGGTTCCACAGATACGCAGTATTTT.

This clone was seen only a few times. The chain joins TRBV30 to TRBJ1-1; 8 bases align to TRBD1. Germline CDR1 and CDR2: GTSNPN and SVGIG (reference sequence). With 3 bases clipped from V and 11 bases from J, the junction kept 11 bases outside the gene matches. This CDR3 has 13 amino acids. The CDR3 DNA reads TGTGCCTGGAGCGTATCCATGACAGGGGCGGCTTTCTTT. This translates into CAWSVSMTGAAFF.

This clone has only a few counts. The rearrangement links TRBV6-8 to TRBJ1-1; no clear D gene. Germline CDR1 MNHGY, CDR2 SAAAGT. Trimming shortened V by 5 bases and J by 0 bases, and 7 bases separated the two germline ends. The CDR3 extends over 13 amino acids. The CDR3 DNA reads TGTGCCAGCAGTGCCGAGCTGAACACTGAAGCTTTCTTT. It codes for CASSAELNTEAFF.

This chain joins TRBV19 and TRBJ1-2, with TRBD1 matching 9 bases. The CDR3 has 14 amino acids. V lost 6 bases and J lost 4; bases outside the gene matches: 6. Per germline, CDR1 LNHDA and CDR2 SQIVND (reference sequence). The CDR3 reads CASRKDRGSYGYTF. DNA of the CDR3: TGTGCCAGTAGGAAGGACAGGGGCAGCTATGGCTACACCTTC.

The chain combines TRBV11-3 with TRBJ2-2, with a tentative D call TRBD1 (5 bases). V was pared by 3 bases and J by 1 base, with 12 bases between. Germline assignment: CDR1 SGHNT and CDR2 YENEEA. The CDR3 covers 16 residues. CDR3 amino acids: CASSLDFGQNTGELFF. DNA for the CDR3: TGTGCCAGCAGCTTGGATTTCGGACAGAACACCGGGGAGCTGTTTTTT.

CDR3 amino acids: CASSIPAGANVLTF. DNA for the CDR3: TGTGCCAGTAGTATTCCTGCCGGGGCCAACGTCCTGACTTTC. The chain is built from TRBV19 and TRBJ2-6, with D unresolved. The ends were cut back, 3 bases at V and 4 bases at J, with 7 bases in the middle. Germline V gives CDR1 LNHDA, CDR2 SQIVND (reference sequence). The CDR3 contains 14 residues.

The J gene is TRBJ1-2, the V gene TRBV6-8; TRBD1 agrees at 7 bases. In germline, CDR1 is MNHGY, CDR2 SAAAGT. The CDR3 length is 16 residues. The V and J ends lost 6 bases and 7 bases, in that order; junction bases with no gene match: 17. The CDR3 region has the DNA TGTGCCAGCAGCAAGCTCTTCAGGGGGACGGCTGTTGGCTACACCTTC. It is translated as CASSKLFRGTAVGYTF.

Only a few counts were recorded for this clone. The J gene is TRBJ2-7, the V gene TRBV9, with D maybe TRBD2 (6 bases). The CDR3 spans 16 residues. V was clipped by 7 bases and J by 0 bases, with 20 bases between them. Germline V gene lookup returns CDR1 SGDLS and CDR2 YYNGEE. The CDR3 protein is CASSTKEGSSSYEQYF. The DNA for the CDR3 is TGTGCCAGCTCCACCAAGGAGGGCTCGAGCTCCTACGAGCAGTACTTC.

This clone is categorized as medium-sized. This chain connects TRBV6-8 to TRBJ2-5; TRBD1 matches 11 bases. Losses at the gene ends were 4 bases for V and 4 bases for J; bases not matched to a gene: 2. This CDR3 has 14 amino acids. Germline V gives CDR1 MNHGY, CDR2 SAAAGT. This chain's CDR3 is CASSSGTGGETQYF. DNA for the CDR3: TGTGCCAGCAGTTCCGGGACAGGGGGAGAGACCCAGTACTTC.

In DNA form, the CDR3 reads TGTGCCAGCAGCCAATCTGGGCGGGGCAATCAGCCCCAGCATTTT. As protein: CASSQSGRGNQPQHF. This chain joins TRBV16 and TRBJ1-5; unclear D gene. The CDR3 extends over 15 amino acids. Germline assignment: CDR1 KGHSY and CDR2 FQNENV. Trimming removed 0 bases from V and 2 bases from J, with 8 bases in between.

The rearrangement links TRBV10-3 to TRBJ1-5; no definite D call. V gave up 0 bases and J gave up 1 base, with 10 bases separating them. Germline V gives CDR1 ENHRY, CDR2 SYGVKD. The CDR3 runs to 16 residues. This CDR3 is CAISESRSGSNQPQHF. The DNA for the CDR3 is TGTGCCATCAGTGAGTCAAGGTCGGGGAGCAATCAGCCCCAGCATTTT.

Relative to its sample, this clone is large (0.1 to 1%). This chain links TRBV11-3 with TRBJ2-1; D is unclear. The V end was cut by 6 bases, the J end by 6 bases, with 18 bases between. Germline V gives CDR1 SGHNT, CDR2 YENEEA. CDR3 length: 15 residues. The CDR3 DNA sequence: TGTGCCAGCAGATCCCTCGGCAGCTCCATCAATGAGCAGTTCTTC. Translation: CASRSLGSSINEQFF.

This sequence joins TRBV19 and TRBJ1-2; 8 nucleotides line up with TRBD1. V dropped 3 bases and J dropped 2; count of bases not matched to a gene: 2. The germline V gene has CDR1 LNHDA and CDR2 SQIVND (reference sequence). CDR3 length: 14 amino acids. The CDR3 coding sequence is TGTGCCAGTAGTATCTGGACAGGGAACTATGGCTACACCTTC. Translated, it gives CASSIWTGNYGYTF.

The chain links TRBV9 to TRBJ2-7; TRBD2 aligns across 7 bases. The CDR3 is 14 residues long. The V gene's germline CDR1 is SGDLS and CDR2 YYNGEE. V lost 4 bases, J lost 0 bases, and 4 bases stayed unmatched. CDR3 sequence (DNA): TGTGCCAGCAGCCGGACTAGTCCCTCCTACGAGCAGTACTTC. This codes for CASSRTSPSYEQYF.

This clone rates as medium-sized. The chain carries TRBV11-3 and TRBJ1-1, with 10 bases fitting TRBD1. Unmatched junction bases numbered 9, after V lost 3 bases and J lost 5 bases. The germline V gene has CDR1 SGHNT and CDR2 YENEEA. The CDR3 covers 16 residues. In DNA form, the CDR3 reads TGTGCCAGCAGCTTGAGGGACAGGGGAGGTAGAACTGAAGCTTTCTTT. Translation gives CASSLRDRGGRTEAFF.

V is TRBV23-1 and J is TRBJ2-2, with no clear D. TRBV23-1 is assigned to the ORF class and has an uncertain function. Trimming removed 6 bases at V and 8 bases at J, with 13 bases between. The CDR3 is 13 residues long. CDR3 nucleotides: TGCGCCAGCAGCTTGGCCGTGAGTGGGGAGCTGTTTTTT. Translation gives CASSLAVSGELFF.

This clone was counted between two and nine times. The chain has TRBV9 and TRBJ2-1, with D tentatively TRBD2 (6 bases). The germline gives CDR1 SGDLS, CDR2 YYNGEE. V gave up 3 bases and J gave up 0 bases, with 16 bases separating them. The CDR3 runs to 17 residues. In DNA, the CDR3 is TGTGCCAGCAGCGCAGGCGGGGTCCTCAGCTCCTACAATGAGCAGTTCTTC. Encoded protein: CASSAGGVLSSYNEQFF.

This clone was detected a few times. V gene TRBV19 combines with J gene TRBJ2-3; D may match TRBD1 or TRBD2 (5 bases each). CDR1 LNHDA and CDR2 SQIVND come from the germline V gene (reference sequence). The CDR3 is 13 amino acids. Trimming pared 6 bases from V and 1 base from J, leaving 8 bases between. This chain's CDR3 is CASSPGRTDTQYF. CDR3 bases: TGTGCCAGTAGCCCGGGACGCACAGATACGCAGTATTTT.

In this sample, this clone turned up a few times. This chain connects TRBV9 to TRBJ1-2; maybe TRBD1 (6 bases). This CDR3 has 13 residues. Germline CDR1 SGDLS, CDR2 YYNGEE. V shed 5 bases and J shed 8 bases, with 16 bases lying between them. CDR3 coding DNA: TGTGCCAGCAGTGATGGACAGCGGTGGGGCTACACCTTC. This sequence encodes CASSDGQRWGYTF.

The chain uses TRBV30 and TRBJ2-5; the D gene is possibly TRBD2 (5 bases). Trimming removed 3 bases from V and 5 bases from J, with 22 bases in between. Germline V gene sequence: CDR1 GTSNPN, CDR2 SVGIG (reference sequence). The CDR3 sequence is 16 residues long. CDR3 residues: CAWSHGGSSMGETQYF. The CDR3 DNA reads as TGTGCCTGGAGCCACGGAGGCAGCTCCATGGGGGAGACCCAGTACTTC.

The chain recombines TRBV11-3 with TRBJ2-5, with D possibly TRBD1 on 5 matching bases. This CDR3 is built from 16 residues. Germline V gene lookup returns CDR1 SGHNT and CDR2 YENEEA. Trimming shortened V by 4 bases and J by 1 base, and 16 bases separated the two germline ends. CDR3 in DNA: TGTGCCAGCAGCTCTATGTTCAAGACAGCCCAAGAGACCCAGTACTTC. Translation gives CASSSMFKTAQETQYF.

This chain uses TRBV7-2 with TRBJ1-1, with D unclear. The CDR3 runs to 13 residues. Germline CDR1 SGHTA, CDR2 FQGNSA. With 3 bases removed from V and 2 bases from J, the gap between germline ends came to 7 bases. The CDR3 DNA reads as TGTGCCAGCAGCTTTTTACTCAACACTGAAGCTTTCTTT. Protein product: CASSFLLNTEAFF.

This clone came up a few times. The chain uses TRBV11-3 and TRBJ2-1; 13 nucleotides align to TRBD2. The CDR3 sequence is 14 residues long. Per germline, CDR1 SGHNT and CDR2 YENEEA. V trimming: 7 bases; J trimming: 7 bases; junction bases outside the gene matches: 4. The CDR3 DNA reads TGTGCCAGCACCCAGGGACTAGCGGGGAATGAGCAGTTCTTC. Translated: CASTQGLAGNEQFF.

This clone has a handful of counts. The chain links TRBV6-8 to TRBJ2-7, with D maybe TRBD2 (6 bases). The CDR3 is 16 amino acids. The V end lost 0 bases, the J end lost 0 bases, and 12 bases lay between the germline ends. Germline V gene lookup returns CDR1 MNHGY and CDR2 SAAAGT. The chain's CDR3 is CASSYSWDFSSYEQYF. The DNA for the CDR3 is TGTGCCAGCAGTTACTCGTGGGACTTCTCCTCCTACGAGCAGTACTTC.

The chain is built from TRBV29-1 and TRBJ2-3; 7 nucleotides agree with TRBD1. The CDR3 covers 14 residues. Germline CDR1 SQVTM, CDR2 ANQGSEA. The V segment lost 0 bases and the J segment 1 base; nucleotides outside the gene matches: 1. Written as DNA, the CDR3 is TGCAGCGTTGAAGATACAGGGGGCACAGATACGCAGTATTTT. Protein: CSVEDTGGTDTQYF.